This TCR beta chain originates from a study of CD8+ T cells in alopecia areata. Germline assignment: CDR1 SGHDT and CDR2 FRDEAV. Trimming removed 2 bases at V and 4 bases at J, with 4 bases between. This CDR3 comprises 12 residues. The authors sorted pooled cutaneous lymph node cells using CD4, CD8alpha, NKG2D, NKG2ACE and other markers. RNA, once extracted, was reverse transcribed into cDNA for use as the sequencing template. The method was immunoSEQ multiplex PCR; TCRdb's version includes in-frame clones alone and lacks a portion of them. The sample contains about 300,000 clones, none occurring once; less than 1.5% lies in the top ten. A few counts support this clone. Gene names are mouse gene names. The sequenced fragment ends 4 residues before the CDR3 boundary, so the rest is inferred from the germline J gene.

This sequence was found in a C3H/HeJ mouse with alopecia areata. The strain bears MHC haplotype H2-k. The chain has TRBV14 and TRBJ2-1; D not resolved. What was sequenced was CD4+ T cells sorted from a lymph node. CDR3 residues: CASSFLYAEQFF. The part of the CDR3 DNA that was read is TGTGCCAGCAGTTTTCTGTATGCT.